This is a list of T cell receptor beta chains from one sample in a study of CD8 T cells in Susac syndrome. TCRdb processed the immunoSEQ multiplex PCR reads anew with MiXCR; each CDR3 protein has one entry. The sample records 95,000 to 150,000 distinct CDR3 sequences, roughly 95% being singletons. The sample taken for sequencing was CD4+ T cells from PBMCs. The receptors were gathered from a human donor with Susac syndrome. Each CDR3 is given with its conserved first and last residue. D genes are given only for firm matches. Clone size is stated in some rows and not others, as once, few, many or a class when expanded.

v_call	clone_size	d_call	j_call	cdr3_nt	cdr3_aa
TRBV12-3/TRBV12-4	.	TRBD2	TRBJ2-1	TGTGCCAGCAAGGGAGGGGCGGGAGGGCGGTCCTACAATGAGCAGTTCTTC	CASKGGAGGRSYNEQFF
TRBV28	.	TRBD1	TRBJ2-1	TGTGCCAGCAGTCCACGGGACAGGTCCGCTCTCATGCAGTTCTTC	CASSPRDRSALMQFF
TRBV18	.	TRBD2	TRBJ2-1	TGTGCCAGCTCACCACCGAATATCAGGGGCTTCCTAGCGGGTATCAATGAGCAGTTCTTC	CASSPPNIRGFLAGINEQFF
TRBV7-2	.	.	TRBJ2-7	TGTGCCAGCAGCTTAGGATCCGTCCCCTCCTACGAGCAGTACTTC	CASSLGSVPSYEQYF
TRBV20-1	.	.	TRBJ1-5	TGCAGTGCCAACAGCAGGGACAATCAGCCCCAGCATTTT	CSANSRDNQPQHF
TRBV29-1	once	.	TRBJ1-4	TGCAGCGTTGCGGGACTCTATAATGAAAAACTGTTTTTT	CSVAGLYNEKLFF
TRBV27	.	TRBD1	TRBJ2-5	TGTGCCAGCAGTTTAAACAGGGGGGAGACCCAGTACTTC	CASSLNRGETQYF
TRBV2	.	.	TRBJ2-6	TGTGCCAGCAGTGATGGGGGCGGACCTGGGGCCAACGTCCTGACTTTC	CASSDGGGPGANVLTF
TRBV11-2	.	.	TRBJ2-5	TGTGCCAGCAGCTCCCGACAGGCCGCACGGGAGACCCAGTACTTC	CASSSRQAARETQYF
TRBV10-3	.	TRBD2	TRBJ2-3	TGTGCCATCAGTGGAGAGACGGGAGGTAGGGCTACGCAGTATTTT	CAISGETGGRATQYF
TRBV5-1	.	.	TRBJ2-5	TGCGCCAGCAGCTTGGGGAGCGTAGTAGAGACCCAGTACTTC	CASSLGSVVETQYF
TRBV27	.	TRBD1	TRBJ2-4	TGTGCCAGCAGTTGGGGACAGAAAAACATTCAGTACTTC	CASSWGQKNIQYF
TRBV20-1	.	TRBD2	TRBJ2-2	TGCAGTGCGCGAAGAGCGGGACCTAGGACCGGGGAGCTGTTTTTT	CSARRAGPRTGELFF
TRBV6-2/TRBV6-3	.	TRBD1	TRBJ1-5	TGTGCCAGCAGTTACTCGGGACAGGGCAGTCAGCCCCAGCATTTT	CASSYSGQGSQPQHF
TRBV24-1	.	.	TRBJ1-2	TGTGCCACCAGTGATTCCTCGTATGGCTACACCTTC	CATSDSSYGYTF
TRBV12-3/TRBV12-4	.	.	TRBJ1-1	TGTGCCAGCAGCTTGTTCGGTGGTGAAGCTTTCTTT	CASSLFGGEAFF
TRBV6-1	.	.	TRBJ2-3	TGTGCCAGCAGTAGCAGCTTCATTACAGATACGCAGTATTTT	CASSSSFITDTQYF